Listed below are T cell receptor beta chains from one sample, sequenced in a study of cytomegalovirus exposure and HLA in healthy donors. The data were produced by immunoSEQ multiplex PCR, yet TCRdb's version contains in-frame clones alone and is incomplete. The sample lists under 120,000 clones, more than 60% seen once, with about 5% in the top ten. Sample: PBMCs. The receptors shown here come from a female donor in good health and CMV-seropositive. Both conserved end residues are part of each CDR3. D genes are given only for firm matches. The size field is filled for only some rows; it gives once, few, many or a size class.

>.|TRBV6-5|.|TRBJ2-7
TGTGCCAGCAGTCAGGGACACCTCTACGAGCAGTACTTC
CASSQGHLYEQYF
>.|TRBV7-8|TRBD1|TRBJ2-3
TGTGCCAGCAGCCCTCGTCAGGGGGCTGGCACAGATACGCAGTATTTT
CASSPRQGAGTDTQYF
>once|TRBV27|.|TRBJ1-2
TGTGCCAGCAGTTTATACGGGGGGCCAGTCGGCTACACCTTC
CASSLYGGPVGYTF
>few|TRBV15|TRBD2|TRBJ2-1
TGTGCCACCAGCGTACGGACTAGCGACTACAATGAGCAGTTCTTC
CATSVRTSDYNEQFF
>.|TRBV5-1|.|TRBJ1-1
TGCGCCAGCAGCTTCGACTTCGTTACTGAAGCTTTCTTT
CASSFDFVTEAFF
>.|TRBV4-3|.|TRBJ1-6
TGCGCCAGCAGCCCCTCGGGGAGCTCCTATAATTCACCCCTCCACTTT
CASSPSGSSYNSPLHF
>.|TRBV6-1|.|TRBJ2-7
TGTGCCAGCTTAGCGGACTACGAGCAGTACTTC
CASLADYEQYF
>few|TRBV29-1|TRBD1|TRBJ2-3
TGCAGTGGGACAGTGAACACAGATACGCAGTATTTT
CSGTVNTDTQYF
>.|TRBV5-1|.|TRBJ1-2
TGCGCCAGCAGCCTATTCATTGGGGGCTTGGGCTATGGCTACACCTTC
CASSLFIGGLGYGYTF
>.|TRBV5-1|TRBD2|TRBJ2-7
TGCGCCAGCAAAAAGGGGCACGGGAGGACCTACGAGCAGTACTTC
CASKKGHGRTYEQYF
>.|TRBV10-1|.|TRBJ1-4
TGCGCCAGCAGTAAAACAGGGAATGAAAAACTGTTTTTT
CASSKTGNEKLFF
>.|TRBV15|TRBD1|TRBJ1-2
TGTGCCACCAGCAGCGACAGGGGGCGCGGAGATGGCTACACCTTC
CATSSDRGRGDGYTF
>.|TRBV10-3|TRBD2|TRBJ2-6
TGTGCCATCAGTGATCCTCCGGGAGGCTCTGGGGCCAACGTCCTGACTTTC
CAISDPPGGSGANVLTF
>.|TRBV27|.|TRBJ2-7
TGTGCCAGCAGCTCTCAGGGTTACTCCGAGCAGTACTTC
CASSSQGYSEQYF
>.|TRBV4-1|TRBD1|TRBJ2-7
TGCGCCAGCAGCCCCGGGACAGGGGGGAGCGAGCAGTACTTC
CASSPGTGGSEQYF
>few|TRBV2|.|TRBJ2-1
TGTGCCAGCAGCCGCAGGGGTGACTACAATGAGCAGTTCTTC
CASSRRGDYNEQFF
>.|TRBV19|.|TRBJ2-1
TGTGCCAGTAGTATAAGAGAGGGGGTAGGGTCCTACAATGAGCAGTTCTTC
CASSIREGVGSYNEQFF
>.|TRBV5-8|.|TRBJ2-1
TGTGCCAGCAGCTTCTGGGACACCTACAATGAGCAGTTCTTC
CASSFWDTYNEQFF
>.|TRBV15|.|TRBJ2-7
TGTGCCACCAGCAGAGTTCGGGGTTTCGGTGACGAGCAGTACTTC
CATSRVRGFGDEQYF
>.|TRBV30|.|TRBJ2-5
TGTGCCTGGGGGAGAGGGGAGACCCAGTACTTC
CAWGRGETQYF
>few|TRBV6-5|TRBD1|TRBJ1-5
TGTGCCAGCAGAATGACAGGGAATCAGCCCCAGCATTTT
CASRMTGNQPQHF
>.|TRBV9|.|TRBJ1-1
TGTGCCAGCAGCGCGGGGGGGCAGGGAGGACCAGCTTTCTTT
CASSAGGQGGPAFF
>.|TRBV6-5|.|TRBJ1-1
TGTGCCACACACAGACAAAAGAACACTGAAGCTTTCTTT
CATHRQKNTEAFF
>.|TRBV18|.|TRBJ2-7
TGTGCCAGCTCACCACTCCCAGACAGCAGCTACGAGCAGTACTTC
CASSPLPDSSYEQYF
>.|TRBV16|TRBD1|TRBJ1-2
TGTGCCAGCAGCCCCGACAGGGGCTCTAACTATGGCTACACCTTC
CASSPDRGSNYGYTF
>.|TRBV19|TRBD2|TRBJ2-7
TGTGCCAGTTCCCGTGGCGGGAGTCGGCTCGAGCAGTACTTC
CASSRGGSRLEQYF
>.|TRBV27|TRBD2|TRBJ2-5
TGTGCCAGCAGTTCTAGCCCTAGCGGGGGGATCCAAGAGACCCAGTACTTC
CASSSSPSGGIQETQYF
>.|TRBV19|.|TRBJ1-5
TGTGCCAGTAGTATAGTCCAGGGACAGCCCCAGCATTTT
CASSIVQGQPQHF
>.|TRBV19|TRBD1|TRBJ1-2
TGTGCCAGTAGTATAGCTCCCTATACCGGGACAGGCTATGGCTACACCTTC
CASSIAPYTGTGYGYTF
>few|TRBV5-5|.|TRBJ1-2
TGTGCCAGCAGCTTGGAAGGGGGCTATGGCTACACCTTC
CASSLEGGYGYTF
>.|TRBV30|.|TRBJ1-5
TGTGCCTGGAGTCTGACGGAGAATCAGCCCCAGCATTTT
CAWSLTENQPQHF
>.|TRBV4-2|.|TRBJ1-1
TGTGCCAGCAGCCAAAACGACCAGGGCTACACTGAAGCTTTCTTT
CASSQNDQGYTEAFF
>.|TRBV19|TRBD1|TRBJ1-5
TGTGCCAGTAGGGCGGACAGGGCAAGCAATCAGCCCCAGCATTTT
CASRADRASNQPQHF
>.|TRBV5-5|.|TRBJ2-1
TGTGCCAGCAGCCTTACTAGCAAGCAGTTCTTC
CASSLTSKQFF
>.|TRBV5-6|.|TRBJ1-2
TGTGCCAGCAGCTTGCCAGCTAACTATGGCTACACCTTC
CASSLPANYGYTF
>.|TRBV18|TRBD1|TRBJ2-7
TGTGCCAGCTCACTCACTTCCGGGACAGGAGCCTACGAGCAGTACTTC
CASSLTSGTGAYEQYF
>.|TRBV14|TRBD1|TRBJ2-5
TGTGCCAGCAGCCAGTGGACAGGGGGCCCTGAGGAGACCCAGTACTTC
CASSQWTGGPEETQYF
>.|TRBV28|TRBD1|TRBJ1-4
TGTGCCAGCAGTCCTTGGACAGGGGGCTCGCTAGTGAGTGAAAAACTGTTTTTT
CASSPWTGGSLVSEKLFF
>.|TRBV19|.|TRBJ2-2
TGTGCCAGTAGTATGGGAGGCTTGACCGGGGAGCTGTTTTTT
CASSMGGLTGELFF
>.|TRBV6-6|.|TRBJ2-1
TGTGCCAGCAGTTACTCGACAGGCAATGAGCAGTTCTTC
CASSYSTGNEQFF
>.|TRBV27|.|TRBJ1-1
TGTGCCAGCAGTTTACAGGTTAACACTGAAGCTTTCTTT
CASSLQVNTEAFF
>.|TRBV5-1|.|TRBJ2-7
TGCGCCAGCAGGGTTAGAGCCTCCTACGAGCAGTACTTC
CASRVRASYEQYF
>.|TRBV21-1|.|TRBJ2-7
TGTGCCAGCAGCAAACAAACTTCTTTCAGCAACTACATCTCCTACGAGCAGTACTTC
CASSKQTSFSNYISYEQYF
>.|TRBV29-1|.|TRBJ2-7
TGCAGCGTCGCCGATCCTGGAGGGGAGCAGTACTTC
CSVADPGGEQYF
>.|TRBV4-3|TRBD1|TRBJ1-4
TGCGCCAGCAGCCAAGACGGGACAGGGGGCTCTGAAAAACTGTTTTTT
CASSQDGTGGSEKLFF
>.|TRBV4-1|TRBD1|TRBJ2-5
TGCGCCAGCAGCCCCGGGACAGGGGGTGAGACCCAGTACTTC
CASSPGTGGETQYF